The sequence of this TCR beta chain was determined in a study of control samples from healthy donors and cancer patients. This CDR3 has 13 residues. Trimming took 1 base from V and 7 from J, leaving 10 bases between them. Germline CDR1 reads SGHTA; CDR2 reads FQGNSA. Using immunoSEQ multiplex PCR, the repertoire was profiled, and TCRdb retains in-frame clones only, with some absent. Of tens of thousands of clones in the sample, over 65% were seen once. The clonotype was recovered from a man aged 55 to 70 in good health. The chain has TRBV7-2 and TRBJ1-1; D ambiguous. Input material: blood. CDR3 in DNA: TGTGCCAGCAGCTTAGGTTGGGGTATTGAAGCTTTCTTT. Translation gives CASSLGWGIEAFF.